This is a list of T cell receptor beta chains from one sample in a study of blood T cells in healthy people across ages. TCRdb fed the 5' RACE reads into MiXCR, producing one record per CDR3 protein. Of 850,000 to 1,000,000 distinct CDR3 sequences detected, just over 50% appear once; the ten largest clones hold about 20%. Sequences were obtained from blood. These receptors were obtained from a woman aged 55-75 years in good health. Each CDR3 is given with its conserved first and last residue. The D gene is left open where the match is weak. Clone size, where shown, is once, few, many, or a class for clones that have expanded.

clone size	V gene	D gene	J gene	CDR3 DNA	CDR3 protein
NA	TRBV20-1	NA	TRBJ2-1	TGCAGTGTTTGGACTCTCAACAATGAGCAGTTCTTC	CSVWTLNNEQFF
NA	TRBV4-2	NA	TRBJ2-3	TGTGTCAGCAGCCAACCGCTAGCCCCCCCAGCGTATTTT	CVSSQPLAPPAYF
NA	TRBV28	TRBD2	TRBJ2-3	TGTGCCAGCAGTTTAGGGACTAGCGGGAGGGCCATATATACGCAGTATTTT	CASSLGTSGRAIYTQYF
NA	TRBV4-2	NA	TRBJ1-2	TGTGCCAGCAGCCAAGTTCAGGACTTTAACTATGGCTACACCTTC	CASSQVQDFNYGYTF
NA	TRBV7-3	NA	TRBJ2-2	TGTGCCAGCAGCCCACAGGGTCTCACCGGGGAGCTGTTTTTT	CASSPQGLTGELFF
NA	TRBV7-2	NA	TRBJ2-7	TGTGCCAGCAGCTCCGGACGTTGGGAGGACTACGAGCAGTACTTC	CASSSGRWEDYEQYF
few	TRBV28	NA	TRBJ2-1	TGTGCCAGCACACTGTTCAATGAGCAGTTCTTC	CASTLFNEQFF
few	TRBV7-2	TRBD2	TRBJ2-1	TGTGCCAGCAGCTCACCGGGACTACCTTACAATGAGCAGTTCTTC	CASSSPGLPYNEQFF
few	TRBV29-1	NA	TRBJ2-7	TGCAGCGTTGAAAGTTGGGGTGGGTACGAGCAGTACTTC	CSVESWGGYEQYF
NA	TRBV10-2	NA	TRBJ2-1	TGCGCCAGTAGGTCGCAAATGAGCTCCTACAATGAGCAGTTCTTC	CASRSQMSSYNEQFF
NA	TRBV12-3/TRBV12-4	NA	TRBJ1-1	TGTGCCAGCAGTTTTTGGGCGGGAGCGCGTGAAGCTTTCTTT	CASSFWAGAREAFF
NA	TRBV27	NA	TRBJ2-1	TGTGCCAGCAGTTCCCCCGGCAGGTTGGGGAACAATGAGCAGTTCTTC	CASSSPGRLGNNEQFF
NA	TRBV7-9	NA	TRBJ2-7	TGTGCCAGCAGCCTGGAGCGGATTGCGCGCGAGCAGTACTTC	CASSLERIAREQYF
once	TRBV6-6	NA	TRBJ1-5	TGTGCCAGCAGTCACGGCGCCGGGCGGAATCAGCCCCAGCATTTT	CASSHGAGRNQPQHF
NA	TRBV28	NA	TRBJ2-5	TGTGCCAGCAGTCGACAGGACCTGCCTGGGGGAGGGCAGTACTTC	CASSRQDLPGGGQYF
NA	TRBV20-1	NA	TRBJ1-1	TGCAGTGCCCCCCTGGGTAGGGCTACTACTGAAGCTTTCTTT	CSAPLGRATTEAFF
once	TRBV27	TRBD1	TRBJ2-1	TGTGCCAGCAGTTCTTATGGGACAGGGATATACAATGAGCAGTTCTTC	CASSSYGTGIYNEQFF
NA	TRBV20-1	NA	TRBJ2-7	TGCAGTGTGCACCGGGACTCCTACGAGCAGTACTTC	CSVHRDSYEQYF
NA	TRBV14	NA	TRBJ1-1	TGTGCCAGCAGCCAAGTTACAGTGAACACTGAAGCTTTCTTT	CASSQVTVNTEAFF
few	TRBV20-1	TRBD1	TRBJ2-1	TGCAGTGCGCCTTGGGGACAGGGCGTTCTAAATGAGCAGTTCTTC	CSAPWGQGVLNEQFF
NA	TRBV28	TRBD2	TRBJ2-7	TGTGCCAGCACCGCGGGAGCGGTGTACGAGCAGTACTTC	CASTAGAVYEQYF
NA	TRBV6-6	TRBD2	TRBJ2-1	TGTGCCAGCAGTACCGCTAGCGGGAAGTTAGATGAGCAGTTCTTC	CASSTASGKLDEQFF
NA	TRBV20-1	TRBD2	TRBJ2-7	TGCAGTGCTGTTTCCTCTAGCGGGAGCCTCTACAATGAGCAGTACTTC	CSAVSSSGSLYNEQYF
NA	TRBV12-3/TRBV12-4	TRBD1	TRBJ1-2	TGTGCCAGTACGAGGGACAGGCGTGGCTACACCTTC	CASTRDRRGYTF
NA	TRBV30	NA	TRBJ2-7	TGTGCCTGGATTGTGGCGTATACCTACGAGCAGTACTTC	CAWIVAYTYEQYF
NA	TRBV20-1	TRBD2	TRBJ2-5	TGCAGTGCTAATGGGGGGGTGCCCCAAGAGACCCAGTACTTC	CSANGGVPQETQYF
NA	TRBV7-3	TRBD2	TRBJ2-5	TGTGCCAGCAGCTTATCCGCGGGAGTGGAGACCCAGTACTTC	CASSLSAGVETQYF
NA	TRBV4-1	NA	TRBJ2-2	TGCGCCAGCAGCCATACCCCGGGACCCGGGGAGCTGTTTTTT	CASSHTPGPGELFF
NA	TRBV20-1	TRBD1	TRBJ2-7	TGCAGTGCGGGACAGGAGGCCTACGAGCAGTACTTC	CSAGQEAYEQYF
few	TRBV6-5	NA	TRBJ2-6	TGTGCCAGCAGTTACTCCGGGCCTGCGTCGGGGGCCAACGTCCTGACTTTC	CASSYSGPASGANVLTF
NA	TRBV12-3/TRBV12-4	TRBD2	TRBJ2-7	TGTGCCAGCAGTTTTCGGGTATCTATGCGGGAGGGGGACTACGAGCAGTACTTC	CASSFRVSMREGDYEQYF
few	TRBV20-1	NA	TRBJ1-5	TGCAGTGCCACAGGGTTTAGCAATCAGCCCCAGCATTTT	CSATGFSNQPQHF
NA	TRBV5-1	NA	TRBJ1-6	TGCGCCAGCAGCTTGGCTGGGGTGCGGCATAATTCACCCCTCCACTTT	CASSLAGVRHNSPLHF
NA	TRBV28	NA	TRBJ2-6	TGTGCCAGCAAGGGCCGAAGCTCTGGGGCCAACGTCCTGACTTTC	CASKGRSSGANVLTF
NA	TRBV7-9	NA	TRBJ1-3	TGTGCCAGCAGCTTAAACAGGGAGGCTGGAAACACCATATATTTT	CASSLNREAGNTIYF
NA	TRBV7-9	NA	TRBJ2-5	TGTGCCAGCAGCCCGAGGACAGTTGGTGGGACCCAGTACTTC	CASSPRTVGGTQYF
few	TRBV4-1	NA	TRBJ1-5	TGCGCCAGCAGCCACACCGGCCAAACCAATCAGCCCCAGCATTTT	CASSHTGQTNQPQHF
NA	TRBV7-9	TRBD1	TRBJ2-1	TGTGCCAGCAGCTTAGCGGGGACAGGGGCCGGAGAGCAGTTCTTC	CASSLAGTGAGEQFF
NA	TRBV28	TRBD1	TRBJ1-5	TGTGCCAGCAGTTGGTGGGACAGAATTAATCAGCCCCAGCATTTT	CASSWWDRINQPQHF
NA	TRBV20-1	NA	TRBJ1-2	TGCAGTGCCGCCTCGGGGCAGGGTAGCGGCTACACCTTC	CSAASGQGSGYTF
NA	TRBV7-6	NA	TRBJ2-5	TGTGCCAGCAGCTTAGACGTGTACCAAGAGACCCAGTACTTC	CASSLDVYQETQYF
few	TRBV5-1	TRBD2	TRBJ2-1	TGCGCCAGCAGCCCACGCCCGGGACTAGCGGAGTCCTACAATGAGCAGTTCTTC	CASSPRPGLAESYNEQFF
NA	TRBV27	NA	TRBJ1-4	TGTGCCAGCAGTTGGCAGGGCCACGAAAAACTGTTTTTT	CASSWQGHEKLFF
few	TRBV12-3/TRBV12-4	TRBD2	TRBJ2-3	TGTGCCAGCAGTCCTAGCGGGGTGGCTTCAACGCAGTATTTT	CASSPSGVASTQYF
few	TRBV27	TRBD1	TRBJ2-7	TGTGCCAGCATCCCCCGTTGGGACAGCTACGAGCAGTACTTC	CASIPRWDSYEQYF
few	TRBV20-1	NA	TRBJ2-7	TGCAGTGCTAGAGTCGGCCCTTGGGCGGCCTACGAGCAGTACTTC	CSARVGPWAAYEQYF
NA	TRBV29-1	TRBD1	TRBJ1-5	TGCAGCGCGGCCGGGACAGGGGGATCGGCCCAGCATTTT	CSAAGTGGSAQHF
few	TRBV7-2	NA	TRBJ2-7	TGTGCCAGCAGCTTTAACAGGGACTCCTACGAGCAGTACTTC	CASSFNRDSYEQYF
NA	TRBV3-1	NA	TRBJ2-1	TGTGCCAGCAGCCAAGATAGTGAGGTCCGCTACAATGAGCAGTTCTTC	CASSQDSEVRYNEQFF
few	TRBV4-1	NA	TRBJ2-7	TGCGCCAGCAGCCAAGGGCCCTCCGGGACCATCTCCTACGAGCAGTACTTC	CASSQGPSGTISYEQYF
NA	TRBV11-2	NA	TRBJ2-7	TGTGCCAGCAGCTTAGGGGGAGTAGCCTACGAGCAGTACTTC	CASSLGGVAYEQYF
once	TRBV15	TRBD2	TRBJ2-1	TGTGCCACCGGGGAGGGTCCGAACAATGAGCAGTTCTTC	CATGEGPNNEQFF
NA	TRBV28	TRBD2	TRBJ2-7	TGTGCCAGCAGTTTAGCGGGAGGTCCTACCTACGAGCAGTACTTC	CASSLAGGPTYEQYF
NA	TRBV4-1	NA	TRBJ1-5	TGCGCCAGCAGCCAAGACCAGAATAGCAATCAGCCCCAGCATTTT	CASSQDQNSNQPQHF
few	TRBV20-1	TRBD2	TRBJ2-7	TGCAGTGCTAGAGATTGGACTAGCGGGAGAAGCTACGAGCAGTACTTC	CSARDWTSGRSYEQYF
few	TRBV6-5	TRBD2	TRBJ2-3	TGTGCCAGCAGTTACTACGGGGGGGGCACAGATACGCAGTATTTT	CASSYYGGGTDTQYF
NA	TRBV7-9	NA	TRBJ2-4	TGTGCCAGCAGTCAGGGGGGCCAGACCATTCAGTACTTC	CASSQGGQTIQYF
NA	TRBV29-1	TRBD1	TRBJ2-3	TGCAGCGTCGACAGGGCTATAGATACGCAGTATTTT	CSVDRAIDTQYF
NA	TRBV5-1	TRBD1	TRBJ2-5	TGCGCCAGCAGCTCTCTTGGGACAGGTAACCAAGAGACCCAGTACTTC	CASSSLGTGNQETQYF